This paragraph covers one T cell receptor beta chain sequence. The sample originates from a study of T cells in localized non-small cell lung cancer. Only in-frame clones appear in the TCRdb table, and some are missing; sequencing was by immunoSEQ multiplex PCR. The sample yields around 25,000 clones, under 90% seen once. The V gene lost 1 base and the J gene lost 1 base, with 4 bases spanning the gap. The germline V gene has CDR1 SEHNR and CDR2 FQNEAQ (reference sequence). The CDR3 sequence is 13 residues long. The sequence was collected from a man between 40 and 69 years old with stage I squamous cell lung carcinoma. The V and J genes are TRBV7-9 and TRBJ1-2; no clear D gene. The sequenced sample was peripheral blood, obtained before any cancer treatment. As DNA, the CDR3 is TGTGCCAGCAGCTTAGACAGTAACTATGGCTACACCTTC. Its protein product is CASSLDSNYGYTF.